This TCR beta chain was profiled in a study of OX40 agonist ivuxolimab in advanced cancers. Study-wide context: Subjects had a mean age of 60 years, with a range of roughly 20 to 79; around 83% were male. Past anti-PD-1, anti-PD-L1 or anti-CTLA-4 therapy was accepted, and 40% to 45% had received some. Study-wide results and caveats: The specificity for antigen of the expanded peripheral T cells was not determined.

TCRdb's copy holds only in-frame clones and misses some; the assay was immunoSEQ multiplex PCR. The sample lists about 46,000 clones; more than 70% were seen once. The CDR3 is made up of 20 amino acids. On this clone: Its antigen is as yet unknown.

J is TRBJ2-2 and V is TRBV1; the table gives TRBD2 as D, unverified against the DNA. TRBV1 is listed as a pseudogene. The sample consisted of CD4+ or CD8+ T cells sorted from blood, taken in a trial of the OX40 agonist ivuxolimab. This TCR derives from an adult with an advanced solid tumor such as melanoma, head and neck, liver or kidney cancer. The CDR3 protein is CTSSQNPAGTSGRDVGELFF. The CDR3 nucleotides read TGCACCAGCAGCCAAAACCCCGCCGGGACTAGCGGGCGAGACGTAGGGGAGCTGTTTTTT.